The TCR beta chain under discussion was sequenced for a study of T cell responses to AZD1222 COVID-19 vaccine. General observations from the study: Clonal diversity was possibly underestimated; the donors were predominantly white British and more often female. Every sample of the repertoires postdated the peak T cell response.

For this clone: Its antigen is currently unknown.

The table came from immunoSEQ multiplex PCR; TCRdb's copy has only in-frame clones and leaves some out. The sample lists tens of thousands of clones, roughly 90% seen once, with about 7% in the top ten. Germline V lookup: CDR1 MNHEY, CDR2 SMNVEV (reference sequence). V lost 2 bases and J 6 bases, leaving 12 bases between the germline ends. The CDR3 covers 14 residues. V usage is TRBV27 and J usage is TRBJ2-3; no clear D. The source is an adult who received the AZD1222 COVID-19 vaccine. The sequencing used peripheral blood, collected 28 days after the second AZD1222 dose. In DNA, the CDR3 is TGTGCCAGCAGTTTAGGTACCTCCCGGGATACGCAGTATTTT. Its translation is CASSLGTSRDTQYF.